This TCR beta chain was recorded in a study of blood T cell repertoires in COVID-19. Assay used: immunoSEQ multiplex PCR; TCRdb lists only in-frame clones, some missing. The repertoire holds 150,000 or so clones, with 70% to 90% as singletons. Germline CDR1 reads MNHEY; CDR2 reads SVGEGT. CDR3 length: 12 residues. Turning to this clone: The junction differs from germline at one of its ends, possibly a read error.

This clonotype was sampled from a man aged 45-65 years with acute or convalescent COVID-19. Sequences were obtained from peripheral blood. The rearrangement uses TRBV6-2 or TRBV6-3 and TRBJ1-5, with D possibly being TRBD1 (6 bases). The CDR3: CASSYFRQALLF. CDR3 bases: TGTGCCAGCAGTTACTTTCGACAGGCCCTGCTTTTT.